This T cell receptor beta chain emerged from a study of blood T cell repertoires in COVID-19. In the study overall: COVID-19 samples collected from the United States, Italy and Spain covered acute and convalescent phases. In each case, the material was cDNA or gDNA derived from T cells, B-cell-depleted T cells, or PBMCs.

Original processing notes: Estimated nucleated cell counts came from reference gene primer amplification. Data came from immunoSEQ multiplex PCR; TCRdb stores just in-frame clones and leaves some out. The DNA was the basis for D and trimming; V, J and clone size are from that table. The table shows roughly 99,000 clones, with 70% to 80% occurring only once. The CDR3 is 13 residues long. Germline CDR1 SQVTM, CDR2 ANQGSEA. V dropped 3 bases and J dropped 8 bases, with 16 bases sitting between them. The rearrangement links TRBV29-1 to TRBJ1-2, with D possibly being TRBD1 (5 bases). The sequence derives from a woman of 80 years or more with active or convalescent COVID-19. The source material was peripheral blood. DNA of the CDR3: TGCAGCGTTGATCGGGGGGTGGTCTTGGGCTACACCTTC. Its protein product is CSVDRGVVLGYTF.